A single sample gave rise to the 20 T cell receptor beta chains below, sequenced in a study of blood T cell repertoires in COVID-19 (dated by TCRdb to the early 2020s). The library was produced with the immunoSEQ multiplex PCR assay. Entries here come from immuneACCESS through TCRdb and include only in-frame sequences with V and J called. Some clones fail to appear in such tables; in the studies checked, an unresolved V gene covers under half of the shortfall, and the cause of the remainder is unknown. This sample lists 88,000 or so clones; 65% to 90% were detected once. The top ten constitute 3.5% to 4% of the sample. Material: peripheral blood. The receptor source for this set is a man in his sixties with acute or convalescent COVID-19.

The chain joins TRBV4-2 to TRBJ2-7; 12 nucleotides agree with TRBD2. The CDR3 is 19 amino acids. With V trimmed by 0 bases and J by 0 bases, 9 bases remained unmatched. Germline V gene data show CDR1 as LGHNA and CDR2 as YNFKEQ. As DNA, the CDR3 is TGTGCCAGCAGCCAAGATCTAAGGCTAGCGGGAGGGAGCTCCTACGAGCAGTACTTC. Encoded protein: CASSQDLRLAGGSSYEQYF.

The chain recombines TRBV4-2 with TRBJ2-1; D unresolved. Germline V gene data show CDR1 as LGHNA and CDR2 as YNFKEQ. The CDR3 sequence is 12 residues long. Trimming left V 0 bases short and J 9 bases short, with 6 bases between. DNA of the CDR3: TGTGCCAGCAGCCAAGATTACGGTGAGCAGTTCTTC. Translation: CASSQDYGEQFF.

The chain links TRBV11-2 to TRBJ2-7; D unclear. Germline V gene data show CDR1 as SGHAT and CDR2 as FQNNGV. This CDR3 is built from 13 residues. Deletions cut 0 bases from V and 6 bases from J, with 9 bases between. This CDR3 reads CASSLERNSEQYF. The CDR3 DNA follows: TGTGCCAGCAGCTTAGAACGCAACAGCGAGCAGTACTTC.

The chain has TRBV7-2 and TRBJ2-1; maybe TRBD1 (5 bases). Germline-derived CDR1 and CDR2 are SGHTA and FQGNSA. Deletions cut 1 base from V and 4 bases from J, with 8 bases between. The CDR3 is made up of 14 amino acids. CDR3 loop: CASSLVKGYNEQFF. The CDR3 DNA follows: TGTGCCAGCAGCTTAGTCAAGGGGTACAATGAGCAGTTCTTC.

This clone came up many times. V and J are TRBV4-3 and TRBJ2-1, with TRBD2 identical over 7 bases. The ends lost 0 bases at V and 4 bases at J; junction bases unmatched: 6. Germline V gives CDR1 LGHNA, CDR2 YSLEER. CDR3 length equals 16 residues. CDR3 sequence: CASSQDEGLGYNEQFF. CDR3 coding DNA: TGCGCCAGCAGCCAAGATGAAGGACTAGGATACAATGAGCAGTTCTTC.

This chain connects TRBV6-5 to TRBJ1-2, with 7 bases aligning to TRBD1. Germline V gives CDR1 MNHEY, CDR2 SVGAGI. The CDR3 loop spans 16 amino acids. The J segment lost 2 bases and the V segment lost 0 bases, leaving 6 bases of the junction unmatched. The CDR3 region is CASSYSARGWNYGYTF. The CDR3 region has the DNA TGTGCCAGCAGTTACTCGGCCAGGGGGTGGAACTATGGCTACACCTTC.

The chain employs TRBV10-1 and TRBJ2-3; possibly TRBD1 for D (5 bases). The CDR3 runs 12 residues. Germline lookup yields CDR1 WNHNN and CDR2 SYGVQD (reference sequence). Trimming cost V 6 bases and J 6 bases, with 10 bases left between them. The CDR3 spells CASRGLGDTQYF. CDR3 coding DNA: TGCGCCAGCAGGGGGCTGGGGGATACGCAGTATTTT.

The gene calls are TRBV11-2 and TRBJ2-2; 8 bases are a match to TRBD2. CDR1 is SGHAT, CDR2 FQNNGV, per germline. V dropped 5 bases and J dropped 4; count of bases not matched to a gene: 9. The CDR3 runs to 16 residues. The CDR3 loop reads CASSLIAGRSTGELFF. The CDR3 DNA reads as TGTGCCAGCAGCCTTATAGCGGGACGGAGCACCGGGGAGCTGTTTTTT.

This chain connects TRBV4-1 to TRBJ2-3, with D unresolved. Trimming left V 2 bases short and J 3 bases short, with 6 bases between. The germline V gene encodes CDR1 MGHRA and CDR2 YSYEKL. This CDR3 region has 13 residues. The CDR3 loop is CASSQQRTDTQYF. The DNA for the CDR3 is TGCGCCAGCAGCCAACAACGGACAGATACGCAGTATTTT.

The CDR3 sequence is CASSATGTENTEAFF. The CDR3 DNA reads TGTGCCAGCAGCGCAACCGGGACAGAAAACACTGAAGCTTTCTTT. V and J are TRBV5-5 and TRBJ1-1, with 7 bases that match TRBD1. This CDR3 is 15 amino acids long. The V and J ends lost 4 bases and 2 bases, in that order; junction bases with no gene match: 8. CDR1 is SGHKS, CDR2 YYEKEE, per germline (reference sequence). The variable domain in full, with the rest retrieved from reference TRBV5-5 and TRBJ1-1, is DAGVTQSPTHLIKTRGQQVTLRCSPISGHKSVSWYQQVLGQGPQFIFQYYEKEERGRGNFPDRFSARQFPNYSSELNVNALLLGDSALYLCASSATGTENTEAFFGQGTRLTVV.

The chain combines TRBV19 with TRBJ2-5, with 7 bases that match TRBD1. In germline, CDR1 is LNHDA, CDR2 SQIVND (reference sequence). CDR3 length equals 15 residues. Trimming took 4 bases from V and 2 from J; bases not matched to a gene: 7. Here the CDR3 reads CASSTGWTGQETQYF. CDR3 coding DNA: TGTGCCAGTAGTACAGGATGGACAGGTCAAGAGACCCAGTACTTC.

The V gene is TRBV14, the J gene TRBJ1-3, with 8 nucleotides matching TRBD1. The germline V gene has CDR1 SGHDN and CDR2 FVKESK. Germline trimming cut 0 bases from V and 7 bases from J; bases unmatched to any gene: 8. The CDR3 length is 16 residues. For the CDR3, the DNA is TGTGCCAGCAGCCAAGATCGAGGACAGGGCTGGAACACCATATATTTT. Residues: CASSQDRGQGWNTIYF. Full variable domain (missing parts from reference TRBV14 and TRBJ1-3): EAGVTQFPSHSVIEKGQTVTLRCDPISGHDNLYWYRRVMGKEIKFLLHFVKESKQDESGMPNNRFLAERTGGTYSTLKVQPAELEDSGVYFCASSQDRGQGWNTIYFGEGSWLTVV.

This CDR3 reads CASSMPAFSGAFF. CDR3 bases: TGTGCCAGTAGTATGCCAGCCTTTTCAGGAGCTTTCTTT. The J gene is TRBJ1-1, the V gene TRBV19, with D uncertain. Germline CDR1 and CDR2: LNHDA and SQIVND (reference sequence). V lost 3 bases and J 10 bases, leaving 15 bases between the germline ends. This CDR3 is built from 13 residues.

This clone was detected only once. The chain employs TRBV19 and TRBJ1-2; TRBD1 matches 11 bases. The V segment lost 10 bases and the J segment 0 bases; nucleotides outside the gene matches: 4. This CDR3 comprises 14 residues. Germline V gene lookup returns CDR1 LNHDA and CDR2 SQIVND (reference sequence). The CDR3 DNA reads TGTGCCACACGGGACAGGGGGACTAACTATGGCTACACCTTC. Its protein product is CATRDRGTNYGYTF.

This rearrangement joins TRBV7-4 to TRBJ1-4; D gene uncertain. Germline V gives CDR1 SGHVT, CDR2 SQSDAQ. CDR3 length: 15 amino acids. V lost 1 base to trimming and J lost 8 bases, with 14 bases between them. CDR3 bases: TGTGCCAGCAGCTTAGAGTTAGCCAGAGGGGAAAAACTGTTTTTT. It yields the protein CASSLELARGEKLFF.

The V call is TRBV9, the J call TRBJ1-6; 7 bases fit TRBD1. The J segment lost 9 bases and the V segment lost 2 bases, leaving 2 bases of the junction unmatched. Per germline, CDR1 SGDLS and CDR2 YYNGEE. The CDR3 totals 13 residues. DNA of the CDR3: TGTGCCAGCAGCGTCACAGGGGTTTCACCCCTCCACTTT. Protein: CASSVTGVSPLHF.

The V gene is TRBV14, the J gene TRBJ1-4; 11 bases agree with TRBD1. The J segment lost 7 bases and the V segment lost 1 base, leaving 8 bases of the junction unmatched. Per germline, CDR1 SGHDN and CDR2 FVKESK. The CDR3 totals 17 residues. The CDR3 protein is CASSQGIWTGGFEKLFF. DNA of the CDR3: TGTGCCAGCAGCCAAGGAATATGGACAGGGGGCTTTGAAAAACTGTTTTTT.

This clone was detected a few times. The chain employs TRBV21-1 and TRBJ2-4; TRBD2 is taken as the D call from the table, unchecked against the DNA. TRBV21-1 is shown as a pseudogene. This CDR3 is built from 15 residues. The CDR3, as DNA: TGTGCCAGCAGCAAAGTAGCGGCAGCCAAAAACATTCAGTACTTC. Protein sequence: CASSKVAAAKNIQYF.

The V gene is TRBV24-1, the J gene TRBJ2-2; the D gene is possibly TRBD1 (6 bases). Trimming left V 9 bases short and J 4 bases short, with 11 bases between. This CDR3 spans 13 amino acids. The germline gives CDR1 KGHDR, CDR2 SFDVKD. CDR3 residues: CATEGVSTGELFF. The CDR3 bases are TGTGCCACCGAGGGGGTATCCACCGGGGAGCTGTTTTTT.

With regard to this clone: This sample includes further DNA sequences coding for the same CDR3. The chain uses TRBV7-9 and TRBJ1-2; D not resolved. The germline V gene has CDR1 SEHNR and CDR2 FQNEAQ (reference sequence). Trimming cost V 2 bases and J 5 bases, with 6 bases left between them. CDR3 size: 12 residues. The CDR3: CASSLTGYGYTF. The DNA for the CDR3 is TGTGCCAGCAGCTTAACGGGGTATGGCTACACCTTC. Full variable domain (outside the CDR3, taken from reference TRBV7-9 and TRBJ1-2): DTGVSQNPRHKITKRGQNVTFRCDPISEHNRLYWYRQTLGQGPEFLTYFQNEAQLEKSRLLSDRFSAERPKGSFSTLEIQRTEQGDSAMYLCASSLTGYGYTFGSGTRLTVV.